This is a list of T cell receptor beta chains from one sample in a study of T cells in localized non-small cell lung cancer. The method was immunoSEQ multiplex PCR; TCRdb's version includes in-frame clones alone and lacks a portion of them. This sample has 30,000 or so clones, with around 90% found just once. This sample comprised peripheral blood mononuclear cells, obtained before any cancer treatment. The source of these receptors is a woman between 35 and 75 years old with stage III lung adenocarcinoma. The CDR3 runs from the conserved cysteine through the conserved F or W. D genes are given only for firm matches. The size of a clone is reported for some rows only, either as once, few or many, or as a class for expanded clones.

clone size: few
V gene: TRBV29-1
CDR3 length: 15
J gene: TRBJ2-1
D gene: .
CDR3 protein: CSAEGGRQKGNEQFF
CDR3 DNA: TGCAGCGCCGAAGGGGGGAGACAGAAAGGCAATGAGCAGTTCTTC

clone size: .
V gene: TRBV7-3
CDR3 length: 14
J gene: TRBJ2-2
D gene: .
CDR3 protein: CASSLASNTGELFF
CDR3 DNA: TGTGCCAGCAGCTTAGCGTCGAACACCGGGGAGCTGTTTTTT

clone size: .
V gene: TRBV29-1
CDR3 length: 11
J gene: TRBJ2-1
D gene: .
CDR3 protein: CSVWLGNEQFF
CDR3 DNA: TGCAGCGTTTGGTTGGGCAATGAGCAGTTCTTC

clone size: .
V gene: TRBV11-2
CDR3 length: 13
J gene: TRBJ1-1
D gene: .
CDR3 protein: CASSSGSPTEAFF
CDR3 DNA: TGTGCCAGCAGCTCAGGGTCCCCCACTGAAGCTTTCTTT

clone size: .
V gene: TRBV7-2
CDR3 length: 13
J gene: TRBJ2-5
D gene: .
CDR3 protein: CASSFTLMETQYF
CDR3 DNA: TGTGCCAGCAGCTTTACCCTGATGGAGACCCAGTACTTC

clone size: .
V gene: TRBV2
CDR3 length: 13
J gene: TRBJ1-2
D gene: .
CDR3 protein: CASSEGPGGGYTF
CDR3 DNA: TGTGCCAGCAGCGAAGGTCCGGGGGGTGGCTACACCTTC

clone size: .
V gene: TRBV19
CDR3 length: 16
J gene: TRBJ2-2
D gene: TRBD1
CDR3 protein: CASSISRDRTTGELFF
CDR3 DNA: TGTGCCAGTAGTATAAGTCGGGACAGGACCACCGGGGAGCTGTTTTTT

clone size: once
V gene: TRBV29-1
CDR3 length: 11
J gene: TRBJ2-7
D gene: .
CDR3 protein: CSRDVLYEQYF
CDR3 DNA: TGCAGCCGGGACGTTCTGTACGAGCAGTACTTC

clone size: .
V gene: TRBV18
CDR3 length: 13
J gene: TRBJ2-7
D gene: TRBD2
CDR3 protein: CASSTSGGGEQYF
CDR3 DNA: TGTGCCAGCTCAACTAGCGGGGGGGGAGAGCAGTACTTC

clone size: .
V gene: TRBV11-2
CDR3 length: 15
J gene: TRBJ2-7
D gene: .
CDR3 protein: CASSLEPQGFYEQYF
CDR3 DNA: TGTGCCAGCAGCTTAGAGCCCCAGGGGTTCTACGAGCAGTACTTC

clone size: .
V gene: TRBV5-6
CDR3 length: 12
J gene: TRBJ1-2
D gene: .
CDR3 protein: CASRPGPLSDTF
CDR3 DNA: TGTGCCAGCAGACCCGGACCCCTGTCTGACACCTTC

clone size: few
V gene: TRBV7-2
CDR3 length: 15
J gene: TRBJ1-1
D gene: .
CDR3 protein: CASSLETAWNTEAFF
CDR3 DNA: TGTGCCAGCAGCTTAGAGACAGCTTGGAACACTGAAGCTTTCTTT

clone size: .
V gene: TRBV5-6
CDR3 length: 11
J gene: TRBJ2-7
D gene: .
CDR3 protein: CASSLVGEQYF
CDR3 DNA: TGTGCCAGCAGCTTGGTGGGCGAGCAGTACTTC

clone size: .
V gene: TRBV5-4
CDR3 length: 15
J gene: TRBJ2-5
D gene: TRBD2
CDR3 protein: CASSFFGGRRETQYF
CDR3 DNA: TGTGCCAGCAGCTTCTTCGGGGGGAGGAGAGAGACCCAGTACTTC

clone size: .
V gene: TRBV10-3
CDR3 length: 15
J gene: TRBJ1-1
D gene: .
CDR3 protein: CAISESTQGNTEAFF
CDR3 DNA: TGTGCCATCAGTGAGTCGACTCAGGGGAACACTGAAGCTTTCTTT

clone size: .
V gene: TRBV28
CDR3 length: 16
J gene: TRBJ2-2
D gene: TRBD1
CDR3 protein: CASSLLRTGNTGELFF
CDR3 DNA: TGTGCCAGCAGTTTACTAAGGACAGGGAACACCGGGGAGCTGTTTTTT

clone size: few
V gene: TRBV10-3
CDR3 length: 17
J gene: TRBJ2-1
D gene: TRBD2
CDR3 protein: CAISEGSGGASHNEQFF
CDR3 DNA: TGTGCCATCAGTGAGGGCAGCGGGGGGGCCTCGCACAATGAGCAGTTCTTC

clone size: once
V gene: TRBV6-4
CDR3 length: 18
J gene: TRBJ2-3
D gene: .
CDR3 protein: CASSDWSGWPYKTDTQYF
CDR3 DNA: TGTGCCAGCAGTGATTGGAGCGGATGGCCGTACAAAACAGATACGCAGTATTTT

clone size: .
V gene: TRBV5-4
CDR3 length: 13
J gene: TRBJ1-2
D gene: TRBD1
CDR3 protein: CASSLYGTGGSAF
CDR3 DNA: TGTGCCAGCAGCCTATATGGGACAGGGGGTTCGGCCTTC

clone size: .
V gene: TRBV25-1
CDR3 length: 11
J gene: TRBJ2-1
D gene: .
CDR3 protein: CASSVGTEQFF
CDR3 DNA: TGTGCCAGCAGTGTGGGGACTGAGCAGTTCTTC

clone size: medium-sized
V gene: TRBV10-3
CDR3 length: 13
J gene: TRBJ1-5
D gene: .
CDR3 protein: CAISDKQGQPQHF
CDR3 DNA: TGTGCCATCAGTGATAAGCAGGGTCAGCCCCAGCATTTT

clone size: .
V gene: TRBV5-5
CDR3 length: 15
J gene: TRBJ1-2
D gene: .
CDR3 protein: CASSFAGQPFYGYTF
CDR3 DNA: TGTGCCAGCAGCTTTGCTGGACAGCCTTTCTATGGCTACACCTTC

clone size: .
V gene: TRBV14
CDR3 length: 15
J gene: TRBJ2-7
D gene: .
CDR3 protein: CASSQVPGEPYEQYF
CDR3 DNA: TGTGCCAGCAGCCAAGTCCCGGGAGAGCCATACGAGCAGTACTTC

clone size: .
V gene: TRBV7-2
CDR3 length: 17
J gene: TRBJ2-5
D gene: TRBD2
CDR3 protein: CASSFDGWRGYQETQYF
CDR3 DNA: TGTGCCAGCAGCTTCGACGGTTGGCGGGGGTACCAAGAGACCCAGTACTTC

clone size: .
V gene: TRBV19
CDR3 length: 14
J gene: TRBJ1-1
D gene: .
CDR3 protein: CASSIVGYNTEAFF
CDR3 DNA: TGTGCCAGTAGTATAGTGGGTTATAACACTGAAGCTTTCTTT

clone size: .
V gene: TRBV5-1
CDR3 length: 17
J gene: TRBJ1-1
D gene: .
CDR3 protein: CASSLEKGKGEIPLAFF
CDR3 DNA: TGCGCCAGCAGCTTGGAAAAGGGGAAAGGGGAGATACCCTTGGCTTTCTTT

clone size: .
V gene: TRBV2
CDR3 length: 15
J gene: TRBJ1-1
D gene: .
CDR3 protein: CASRIPGRLNTEAFF
CDR3 DNA: TGTGCCAGCAGGATTCCGGGACGGCTGAACACTGAAGCTTTCTTT

clone size: .
V gene: TRBV27
CDR3 length: 14
J gene: TRBJ1-5
D gene: .
CDR3 protein: CASSLVSGNQPQHF
CDR3 DNA: TGTGCCAGCAGTTTAGTTTCTGGCAATCAGCCCCAGCATTTT

clone size: .
V gene: TRBV19
CDR3 length: 19
J gene: TRBJ1-3
D gene: .
CDR3 protein: CASREGPGTHLSSGNTIYF
CDR3 DNA: TGTGCCAGTAGGGAAGGGCCAGGGACCCATTTAAGCTCTGGAAACACCATATATTTT

clone size: few
V gene: TRBV2
CDR3 length: 16
J gene: TRBJ2-6
D gene: .
CDR3 protein: CASSWDGRSGANVLTF
CDR3 DNA: TGTGCCAGCTCCTGGGACGGACGCTCTGGGGCCAACGTCCTGACTTTC

clone size: .
V gene: TRBV11-1
CDR3 length: 13
J gene: TRBJ2-7
D gene: .
CDR3 protein: CASSFLGVGEQYF
CDR3 DNA: TGTGCCAGCAGCTTTCTCGGGGTGGGGGAGCAGTACTTC

clone size: .
V gene: TRBV7-9
CDR3 length: 15
J gene: TRBJ2-3
D gene: .
CDR3 protein: CASSSASRPDGTQYF
CDR3 DNA: TGTGCCAGCAGCTCGGCCTCAAGGCCGGACGGGACGCAGTATTTT

clone size: .
V gene: TRBV5-1
CDR3 length: 18
J gene: TRBJ2-3
D gene: TRBD2
CDR3 protein: CASSLFGASGGPPDTQYF
CDR3 DNA: TGCGCCAGCAGCTTGTTTGGTGCTAGCGGGGGCCCCCCCGATACGCAGTATTTT

clone size: .
V gene: TRBV2
CDR3 length: 14
J gene: TRBJ2-7
D gene: TRBD2
CDR3 protein: CASSGGLAGAGQYF
CDR3 DNA: TGTGCCAGCAGTGGGGGACTAGCGGGAGCCGGGCAGTACTTC

clone size: .
V gene: TRBV28
CDR3 length: 14
J gene: TRBJ2-4
D gene: .
CDR3 protein: CASSLPRGKNIQYF
CDR3 DNA: TGTGCCAGCAGTTTGCCAAGGGGGAAAAACATTCAGTACTTC

clone size: .
V gene: TRBV19
CDR3 length: 15
J gene: TRBJ2-1
D gene: TRBD2
CDR3 protein: CASSIGRTSGNEQFF
CDR3 DNA: TGTGCCAGTAGTATCGGCCGGACTAGCGGGAATGAGCAGTTCTTC

clone size: .
V gene: TRBV19
CDR3 length: 15
J gene: TRBJ1-1
D gene: .
CDR3 protein: CASSIPARGEIEAFF
CDR3 DNA: TGTGCCAGTAGTATCCCGGCTCGGGGGGAGATCGAAGCTTTCTTT

clone size: .
V gene: TRBV29-1
CDR3 length: 13
J gene: TRBJ2-1
D gene: .
CDR3 protein: CSADSHGYNEQFF
CDR3 DNA: TGCAGCGCCGATAGTCACGGGTACAATGAGCAGTTCTTC

clone size: .
V gene: TRBV6-5
CDR3 length: 12
J gene: TRBJ2-3
D gene: TRBD2
CDR3 protein: CASGIQPGGQYF
CDR3 DNA: TGTGCCAGCGGGATCCAGCCGGGGGGGCAGTATTTT

clone size: .
V gene: TRBV19
CDR3 length: 14
J gene: TRBJ2-5
D gene: TRBD2
CDR3 protein: CASTAGGYVETQYF
CDR3 DNA: TGTGCCAGTACGGCGGGGGGGTACGTGGAGACCCAGTACTTC

clone size: .
V gene: TRBV19
CDR3 length: 15
J gene: TRBJ1-2
D gene: .
CDR3 protein: CASSMDREAIYGYTF
CDR3 DNA: TGTGCCAGTAGTATGGACAGAGAAGCCATCTATGGCTACACCTTC

clone size: .
V gene: TRBV7-3
CDR3 length: 16
J gene: TRBJ2-2
D gene: TRBD2
CDR3 protein: CASSLWGGSSTGELFF
CDR3 DNA: TGTGCCAGCAGCTTATGGGGAGGGTCAAGCACCGGGGAGCTGTTTTTT